This T cell receptor (beta chain) was retrieved from a study of blood T cell repertoires in COVID-19. At the level of the study: The United States, Italy and Spain provided the acute and convalescent COVID-19 samples. The cDNA or gDNA used as material had been derived from T cells, B-cell-depleted T cells, or PBMCs.

The CDR3 runs 16 residues. The germline V gene encodes CDR1 LNHDA and CDR2 SQIVND (reference sequence). With 3 bases clipped from V and 8 bases from J, the junction kept 10 bases outside the gene matches. Patients of the Seattle cohort, enrolled during active infection, were followed longitudinally. TCRdb's copy holds only in-frame clones and misses some; the assay was immunoSEQ multiplex PCR. The sample yields 200,000 to 250,000 clones, approximately 90% seen once. The sequence was obtained from a man younger than 45 with COVID-19, enrolled during active disease. Sequencing was performed on peripheral blood. V and J are TRBV19 and TRBJ2-1; 10 bases fit TRBD2. Written as DNA, the CDR3 is TGTGCCAGTAGTATTTACCCTAGCGGGAGTTTGTATGAGCAGTTCTTC. Translated: CASSIYPSGSLYEQFF.